The 17 T cell receptor beta chains below come from one sample, sequenced in a study of Graves' ophthalmopathy and Graves' hyperthyroidism (dated by TCRdb to the late 2010s). The instrument was an Illumina HiSeq 2000. For repertoire sequencing, the TCR beta CDR3 regions were amplified from RNA transcripts. A first-round RT-PCR used HTBI primers with the Qiagen OneStep RT-PCR kit, followed by a second-round multiplex PCR, size selection and purification. Through fastp at Q25 and MiXCR, TCRdb rebuilt clones from the public reads, retaining in-frame beta chains. Duplicate CDR3 protein sequences are folded into a single record with the most common DNA and genes. The sample table shows some 1.1 million distinct CDR3 sequences, and about two fifths are seen once. The top ten constitute roughly 11% of the sample. What was sequenced was peripheral blood or thyroid tissue (not recorded which). Receptors originate from an adult man with Graves' hyperthyroidism.

This clonotype came up many times. This chain links TRBV19 with TRBJ2-7; D is unresolved. The V gene's germline CDR1 is LNHDA and CDR2 SQIVND (reference sequence). The ends were cut back, 4 bases at V and 5 bases at J, with 6 bases in the middle. CDR3 length: 11 residues. DNA of the CDR3: TGTGCCAGTAGTAGGGCGGACGAGCAGTACTTC. This translates into CASSRADEQYF. Variable domain in full (rest from reference TRBV19 and TRBJ2-7): DGGITQSPKYLFRKEGQNVTLSCEQNLNHDAMYWYRQDPGQGLRLIYYSQIVNDFQKGDIAEGYSVSREKKESFPLTVTSAQKNPTAFYLCASSRADEQYFGPGTRLTVT.

This clonotype was counted between two and nine times. A read error is possible here, since a much larger clone lies one base away. The chain employs TRBV10-3 and TRBJ1-6; TRBD1 might be the D (6 bases). V gave up 3 bases and J gave up 19 bases, with 19 bases separating them. The length of the CDR3 is 13 residues. The germline CDR1 and CDR2 sequences are ENHRY and SYGVKD. The CDR3 reads CAISEAGTRGVHF. CDR3 nucleotide sequence: TGTGCCATCAGTGAAGCGGGGACAAGGGGAGTGCACTTT.

About this clonotype itself: One junction end disagrees with the germline gene, perhaps due to a read error. The gene calls are TRBV5-6 and TRBJ2-7; 9 bases are shared with TRBD1. CDR1 SGHDT and CDR2 YYEEEE come from the germline V gene. The CDR3 loop spans 15 amino acids. The CDR3 here is CDSSLLGQGAYEQYF. The CDR3 DNA is TGTGACAGCAGCTTGTTGGGACAGGGTGCCTACGAGCAGTACTTC.

There are many counts of this clonotype. J is TRBJ2-2 and V is TRBV10-2; D remains unclear. CDR1 is WSHSY and CDR2 is SAAADI in the germline V gene. Trimming stripped 3 bases from V and 9 bases from J, with 8 bases between. The CDR3 has 12 amino acids. The CDR3 DNA is TGCGCCAGCAGTGATCGGCAACGGGAGCTGTTTTTT. This sequence encodes CASSDRQRELFF.

The table lists this clonotype with a few counts. The CDR3 spells CASSITYTATNEKLFF. The CDR3 coding sequence is TGTGCCAGCAGTATCACATACACTGCAACTAATGAAAAACTGTTTTTT. This chain connects TRBV27 to TRBJ1-4, with no clear D. Germline V CDR1 and CDR2: MNHEY, SMNVEV (reference sequence). The CDR3 has 16 residues. Trimming left V 5 bases short and J 0 bases short, with 13 bases between.

This clonotype was counted many times. The chain recombines TRBV7-6 with TRBJ1-1, with 8 bases fitting TRBD1. Germline loops: CDR1 SGHVS, CDR2 FNYEAQ. With 0 bases clipped from V and 5 bases from J, the junction kept 8 bases outside the gene matches. This CDR3 is 16 amino acids long. DNA for the CDR3: TGTGCCAGCAGCTTAGCGCTTACAGGGGGTGCGACTGAAGCTTTCTTT. This translates into CASSLALTGGATEAFF.

Many counts were recorded for this clonotype. The J gene is TRBJ1-4, the V gene TRBV19; D uncertain. Per the germline V gene, CDR1 is LNHDA and CDR2 is SQIVND (reference sequence). Trimming left V 7 bases short and J 8 bases short, with 8 bases between. The CDR3 spans 11 residues. This chain's CDR3 is CASMEREKLFF. The CDR3, as DNA: TGTGCCAGTATGGAGAGAGAAAAACTGTTTTTT.

This clonotype was seen ten or more times. This sequence joins TRBV10-3 and TRBJ1-3; no clear D. Germline loops: CDR1 ENHRY, CDR2 SYGVKD. The CDR3 loop spans 14 amino acids. The V end was cut by 4 bases, the J end by 0 bases, with 7 bases between. The CDR3 is CAISVQDSGNTIYF. Written as DNA, the CDR3 is TGTGCCATCAGTGTGCAAGACTCTGGAAACACCATATATTTT.

In its sample, this clonotype was seen many times. This chain's CDR3 is CASSADSNEKLFF. Here the CDR3 DNA reads TGTGCCAGCAGCGCGGACTCTAATGAAAAACTGTTTTTT. The chain links TRBV9 to TRBJ1-4, with D uncertain. The germline CDR1 and CDR2 sequences are SGDLS and YYNGEE. V lost 3 bases and J lost 3, with 6 bases in between. The CDR3 has 13 residues.

This clonotype came up many times. The chain recombines TRBV6-6 with TRBJ2-5, with D perhaps TRBD1 (6 bases). The CDR3 consists of 12 residues. V was pared by 6 bases and J by 6 bases, with 11 bases between. The germline CDR1 and CDR2 sequences are MNHNY and SVGAGI (reference sequence). The chain's CDR3 is CASRDQGKTQYF. In DNA, the CDR3 is TGTGCCAGCAGAGATCAGGGGAAGACCCAGTACTTC.

At least ten counts were recorded for this clonotype. The chain employs TRBV7-2 and TRBJ1-1; no clear D gene. This CDR3 region has 13 residues. V lost 2 bases to trimming and J lost 5 bases, with 9 bases between them. Per germline, CDR1 SGHTA and CDR2 FQGNSA. The CDR3 loop is CASSLNYGTEAFF. The CDR3 nucleotides are TGTGCCAGCAGCTTAAACTACGGAACTGAAGCTTTCTTT.

In regard to this clonotype: Given a much more abundant clone one base away, this may be a read error. The chain is built from TRBV9 and TRBJ1-6; D is uncertain. V gave up 3 bases and J gave up 14 bases, with 15 bases separating them. Per germline, CDR1 SGDLS and CDR2 YYNGEE. The CDR3 totals 13 residues. The CDR3 here is CASSGILDGSLHF. In DNA, the CDR3 is TGTGCCAGCAGCGGGATCCTGGATGGGTCCCTCCACTTT.

This clonotype is a singleton in its sample. The chain combines TRBV2 with TRBJ2-7; D is unclear. The assigned J gene may be wrong: the sequence end matches TRBJ2-4 better. The CDR3 loop spans 13 amino acids. The germline V gene encodes CDR1 SNHLY and CDR2 FYNNEI. The CDR3: CASLGLAKNIQYF. The DNA for the CDR3 is TGTGCCAGCTTGGGGTTGGCCAAAAACATTCAGTACTTC.

The gene calls are TRBV19 and TRBJ1-3; D remains ambiguous. The length of the CDR3 is 14 residues. Germline V CDR1 and CDR2: LNHDA, SQIVND (reference sequence). Trimming left V 7 bases short and J 0 bases short, with 10 bases between. This CDR3 reads CASTFGSSGNTIYF. CDR3 nucleotides: TGTGCCAGTACGTTCGGGAGCTCTGGAAACACCATATATTTT.

This clonotype was seen ten or more times. The chain recombines TRBV20-1 with TRBJ1-6, with D uncertain. The CDR3 is 15 residues long. Germline CDR1 DFQATT, CDR2 SNEGSKA (reference sequence). V lost 0 bases and J lost 1, with 7 bases in between. CDR3 sequence: CSARESGSYNSPLHF. The CDR3 coding sequence is TGCAGTGCTAGAGAGTCGGGGTCCTATAATTCACCCCTCCACTTT.

This clonotype was counted ten times or more. The chain carries TRBV5-1 and TRBJ2-6; 10 positions match TRBD1. Losses at the gene ends were 4 bases for V and 15 bases for J; bases not matched to a gene: 10. Germline lookup yields CDR1 SGHRS and CDR2 YFSETQ. This CDR3 has 14 amino acids. CDR3 in DNA: TGCGCCAGCAGCCTGACCGGGACAGGGGTCGCCCTGACTTTC. Its protein is CASSLTGTGVALTF. Full variable domain (remainder filled in from reference TRBV5-1 and TRBJ2-6): KAGVTQTPRYLIKTRGQQVTLSCSPISGHRSVSWYQQTPGQGLQFLFEYFSETQRNKGNFPGRFSGRQFSNSRSEMNVSTLELGDSALYLCASSLTGTGVALTFGAGSRLTVL.

This rearrangement joins TRBV7-9 to TRBJ1-5; a weak D match, TRBD1 (6 bases). Germline V CDR1 and CDR2: SEHNR, FQNEAQ (reference sequence). This CDR3 has 16 residues. V was shortened by 4 bases and J by 6 bases, with 19 bases between the two germline ends. CDR3 protein: CASSWTGQRYVQPQHF. Written as DNA, the CDR3 is TGTGCCAGCAGCTGGACCGGACAGAGGTACGTTCAGCCCCAGCATTTT.